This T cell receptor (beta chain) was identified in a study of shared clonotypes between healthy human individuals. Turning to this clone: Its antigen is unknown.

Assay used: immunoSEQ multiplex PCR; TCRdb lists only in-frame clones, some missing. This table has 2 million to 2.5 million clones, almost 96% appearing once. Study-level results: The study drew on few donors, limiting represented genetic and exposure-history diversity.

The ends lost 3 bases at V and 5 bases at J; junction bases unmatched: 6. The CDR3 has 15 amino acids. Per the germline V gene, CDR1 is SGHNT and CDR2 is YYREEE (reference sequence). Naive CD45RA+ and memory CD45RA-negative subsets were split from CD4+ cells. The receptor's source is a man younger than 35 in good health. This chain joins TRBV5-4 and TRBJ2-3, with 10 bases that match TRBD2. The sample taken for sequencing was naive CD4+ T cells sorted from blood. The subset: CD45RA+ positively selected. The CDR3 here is CASSSSGRGLDTQYF. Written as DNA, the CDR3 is TGTGCCAGCAGCTCGAGCGGGAGGGGTTTAGATACGCAGTATTTT.